The 24 T cell receptor beta chains presented below share a single source sample, sequenced in a study of immune reconstitution after stem cell transplant in scleroderma. MiXCR, run by TCRdb on the RT-PCR reads, gives a single entry per CDR3 protein. Of around 2,000 distinct CDR3 sequences in the sample, about 16% were seen once. This specimen was taken before or after autologous hematopoietic stem cell transplantation (not recorded which). The source of these receptors is a female donor with systemic sclerosis.

By proportion, this clonotype is medium-sized (0.01 to 0.1%). The CDR3 protein is CASSLGGVGTQYF. CDR3 sequence (DNA): TGTGCCAGCAGCTTAGGGGGAGTTGGGACCCAGTACTTC. The chain combines TRBV7-2 with TRBJ2-5, with TRBD2 as a possible D gene (5 bases). The CDR3 loop spans 13 amino acids. The germline CDR1 and CDR2 sequences are SGHTA and FQGNSA. The ends were cut back, 1 base at V and 7 bases at J, with 10 bases in the middle.

In this sample, this clonotype is medium-sized. CDR3: CASSEAVAKNIQYF. The CDR3 DNA is TGCGCCAGCAGTGAAGCCGTAGCCAAAAACATTCAGTACTTC. The chain combines TRBV10-2 with TRBJ2-4; D is undetermined. In germline, CDR1 is WSHSY, CDR2 SAAADI. Trimming left V 3 bases short and J 0 bases short, with 6 bases between. CDR3 size: 14 residues.

This clonotype was seen a few times. This chain joins TRBV5-1 and TRBJ2-1; 9 bases agree with TRBD1. Losses at the gene ends were 4 bases for V and 4 bases for J; bases not matched to a gene: 9. The CDR3 loop spans 16 amino acids. Germline assignment: CDR1 SGHRS and CDR2 YFSETQ. Here the CDR3 reads CASSLEPGTGYNEQFF. In nucleotides, the CDR3 is TGCGCCAGCAGCCTGGAGCCCGGGACAGGGTACAATGAGCAGTTCTTC.

This clonotype is labeled medium-sized. This chain links TRBV5-1 with TRBJ2-5; D perhaps matches TRBD2 (5 bases). The CDR3 length is 15 residues. CDR1 and CDR2 from the germline V gene are SGHRS and YFSETQ. V was clipped by 3 bases and J by 5 bases, with 17 bases between them. For the CDR3, the DNA is TGCGCCAGCAGCTCAATCCGGGGTAACGGGGAGACCCAGTACTTC. Translating gives CASSSIRGNGETQYF.

This clonotype ranks as medium-sized (0.01 to 0.1%). The chain couples TRBV11-3 to TRBJ2-3, with D perhaps TRBD2 (5 bases). Germline CDR1 and CDR2: SGHNT and YENEEA. The CDR3 runs 13 residues. V was shortened by 5 bases and J by 1 base, with 7 bases between the two germline ends. The CDR3 DNA follows: TGTGCCAGCAGCCTCGGGGGCACAGATACGCAGTATTTT. The encoded protein is CASSLGGTDTQYF.

Sample share makes this clonotype medium-sized. The chain joins TRBV7-2 to TRBJ2-1, with D unresolved. V lost 1 base, J lost 12 bases, and 10 bases lay in between. Germline V CDR1 and CDR2: SGHTA, FQGNSA. The CDR3 covers 12 residues. CDR3 protein: CASSLEVGRQFF. CDR3 sequence (DNA): TGTGCCAGCAGCTTAGAAGTTGGCAGGCAGTTCTTC.

A few counts support this clonotype. The CDR3 sequence: CASSISTAYEQYF. The CDR3 DNA reads TGTGCCAGCAGCATATCAACAGCCTACGAGCAGTACTTC. The rearrangement joins TRBV7-2 to TRBJ2-7; D call uncertain. Germline values: CDR1 SGHTA, CDR2 FQGNSA. The CDR3 has 13 residues. The V end was cut by 5 bases, the J end by 2 bases, with 10 bases between.

The chain is built from TRBV4-1 and TRBJ2-1; no clear D gene. CDR3 size: 14 residues. V was pared by 3 bases and J by 2 bases, with 8 bases between. Germline CDR1 and CDR2: MGHRA and YSYEKL. CDR3: CASSQRAPYNEQFF. The CDR3 region has the DNA TGCGCCAGCAGCCAGAGAGCTCCCTACAATGAGCAGTTCTTC.

This clonotype counts as medium-sized (0.01 to 0.1%). The CDR3 here is CASSLLAGSSKETQYF. The CDR3 bases are TGTGCCAGCAGCTTACTAGCGGGTTCCTCGAAAGAGACCCAGTACTTC. The V and J genes are TRBV5-5 and TRBJ2-5, with 9 bases lining up with TRBD2. From germline, CDR1 is SGHKS and CDR2 YYEKEE (reference sequence). The CDR3 length is 16 residues. The V segment lost 2 bases and the J segment 3 bases; nucleotides outside the gene matches: 8.

This clonotype is judged medium-sized. In DNA, the CDR3 is TGTGCCAGCAGCTTGGTGGCAGAAATGGCCCTCCACTTT. Its protein is CASSLVAEMALHF. The V gene is TRBV5-5, the J gene TRBJ1-6, with D uncertain. V shed 0 bases and J shed 14 bases, with 12 bases lying between them. The CDR3 is made up of 13 amino acids. Germline CDR1 reads SGHKS; CDR2 reads YYEKEE (reference sequence).

The rearrangement uses TRBV19 and TRBJ2-2; D call uncertain. Germline CDR1 is LNHDA and CDR2 is SQIVND (reference sequence). The CDR3 extends over 14 amino acids. Trimming stripped 1 base from V and 4 bases from J, with 7 bases between. DNA of the CDR3: TGTGCCAGTAGTATAGGACAAGCCACCGGGGAGCTGTTTTTT. Residues: CASSIGQATGELFF.

This clonotype is large by share. The genes are TRBV2 and TRBJ1-5; unclear D gene. V lost 5 bases and J lost 9, with 11 bases in between. CDR1 is SNHLY and CDR2 is FYNNEI in the germline V gene. This CDR3 spans 12 amino acids. CDR3 in amino acids: CASSLSNRPQHF. The CDR3 coding sequence is TGTGCCAGCAGTCTTTCTAACAGGCCCCAGCATTTT.

This clonotype was detected only a few times. The V gene is TRBV6-5, the J gene TRBJ1-5, with 8 bases identical to TRBD1. V lost 6 bases, J lost 5 bases, and 9 bases stayed unmatched. Germline values: CDR1 MNHEY, CDR2 SVGAGI. CDR3 length equals 15 residues. CDR3 in amino acids: CASRDTGGMDQPQHF. For the CDR3, the DNA is TGTGCCAGCAGGGACACAGGGGGTATGGATCAGCCCCAGCATTTT.

This clonotype is classed as medium-sized. J is TRBJ2-5 and V is TRBV18; 9 positions match TRBD1. Germline lookup yields CDR1 KGHSH and CDR2 LQKENI. The V segment lost 2 bases and the J segment 5 bases; nucleotides outside the gene matches: 0. There are 13 residues in the CDR3. The CDR3 nucleotides are TGTGCCAGCTCACCAGGACAGGGGGAGACCCAGTACTTC. This codes for CASSPGQGETQYF.

This clonotype has more than one count but fewer than ten. V is TRBV6-1 and J is TRBJ1-5; D remains ambiguous. This CDR3 spans 12 amino acids. Germline CDR1 MNHNS, CDR2 SASEGT. The V gene lost 2 bases and the J gene lost 6 bases, with 5 bases spanning the gap. The CDR3 sequence is CASSERVQPQHF. The CDR3 nucleotides are TGTGCCAGCAGTGAAAGAGTTCAGCCCCAGCATTTT.

This clonotype is medium-sized in the sample. This rearrangement joins TRBV5-1 to TRBJ1-2; possibly TRBD1 for D (6 bases). V gave up 0 bases and J gave up 2 bases, with 23 bases separating them. The germline V gene has CDR1 SGHRS and CDR2 YFSETQ. There are 19 residues in the CDR3. The CDR3 protein is CASSLGPYSLSGQNYGYTF. CDR3 nucleotide sequence: TGCGCCAGCAGCTTGGGACCATACTCGTTGTCCGGACAGAACTATGGCTACACCTTC.

A few counts support this clonotype. This rearrangement joins TRBV4-3 to TRBJ1-1; tentatively, D is TRBD1 (5 bases). Trimming removed 1 base from V and 3 bases from J, with 9 bases in between. CDR3 length: 14 amino acids. Germline assignment: CDR1 LGHNA and CDR2 YSLEER. CDR3 sequence reads: CASSQGQGYTEAFF. The CDR3 DNA follows: TGCGCCAGCAGCCAAGGGCAGGGCTACACTGAAGCTTTCTTT.

This clonotype is medium-sized (0.01 to 0.1%) in the sample. This chain joins TRBV27 and TRBJ1-5, with 7 bases identical to TRBD1. The V gene's germline CDR1 is MNHEY and CDR2 SMNVEV (reference sequence). V was clipped by 10 bases and J by 4 bases; unmatched bases: 19. The CDR3 length is 17 residues. The CDR3 bases are TGTGCCACCCATCAGCGGGAGACAGGGTCTAGGAATCAGCCCCAGCATTTT. This gives the protein CATHQRETGSRNQPQHF.

This clonotype is medium-sized in the sample. This chain links TRBV10-3 with TRBJ2-5; TRBD2 matches 14 bases. This CDR3 region has 17 residues. Germline CDR1 is ENHRY and CDR2 is SYGVKD. V was pared by 10 bases and J by 0 bases, with 10 bases of the junction left unmatched. For the CDR3, the DNA is TGTGCCACCTTCCCGGGACTAGCGGGGGCAAACCAAGAGACCCAGTACTTC. This translates into CATFPGLAGANQETQYF.

This clonotype is termed medium-sized. The genes are TRBV10-2 and TRBJ2-5; weak D call: TRBD2 (5 bases). The CDR3 is made up of 12 amino acids. Trimming removed 6 bases from V and 3 bases from J, with 8 bases in between. The V gene's germline CDR1 is WSHSY and CDR2 SAAADI. The DNA of the CDR3 is TGCGCCAGCAGCACTAGTAAAGAGACCCAGTACTTC. Translated, it gives CASSTSKETQYF.

The J gene is TRBJ2-1, the V gene TRBV5-1; D remains ambiguous. Per germline, CDR1 SGHRS and CDR2 YFSETQ. V was pared by 2 bases and J by 8 bases, with 8 bases between. There are 12 residues in the CDR3. DNA of the CDR3: TGCGCCAGCAGCTTTCCCTCAGATGAGCAGTTCTTC. Translation: CASSFPSDEQFF.

This chain uses TRBV6-1 with TRBJ2-7; no clear D gene. Germline assignment: CDR1 MNHNS and CDR2 SASEGT. CDR3 length: 16 amino acids. Trimming stripped 1 base from V and 2 bases from J, with 15 bases between. The CDR3 is CASSEGPGVSTYEQYF. CDR3 nucleotides: TGTGCCAGCAGTGAAGGGCCCGGCGTCAGCACCTACGAGCAGTACTTC.

In its sample, this clonotype is medium-sized (0.01 to 0.1%). The chain employs TRBV20-1 and TRBJ2-1; D might be TRBD1 or TRBD2, each matching 5 bases. The CDR3 consists of 14 residues. The V gene's germline CDR1 is DFQATT and CDR2 SNEGSKA (reference sequence). Trimming left V 3 bases short and J 4 bases short, with 13 bases between. For the CDR3, the DNA is TGCAGTGCTAGGGAGGCAGGGCCTTACAATGAGCAGTTCTTC. As protein: CSAREAGPYNEQFF.

By sample fraction, this clonotype is large. The chain recombines TRBV6-5 with TRBJ1-1; D unresolved. The CDR3 consists of 13 residues. V was trimmed by 5 bases and J by 11 bases, leaving 18 bases between them. Germline lookup yields CDR1 MNHEY and CDR2 SVGAGI. The CDR3 nucleotides read TGTGCCAGCAGTCCCGGACCGAGTAGGGAGGCTTTCTTT. This gives the protein CASSPGPSREAFF.